This T cell receptor beta chain was recorded in a study of blood T cell repertoires in COVID-19. Across the study: Acute and convalescent COVID-19 samples came from the United States, Italy and Spain. PBMCs, B-cell-depleted T cells, or T cells provided the cDNA or gDNA that made up the material.

In the study's own analysis: Nucleated cell counts were estimated from reference gene primer amplification. TCRdb keeps only in-frame clones here, not all; method: immunoSEQ multiplex PCR. D and trimming were read from the DNA, whereas the V and J calls and clone size are those reported in that table. The sample lists some 200,000 clones; around four fifths were seen once. Germline lookup yields CDR1 SQVTM and CDR2 ANQGSEA. The CDR3 is made up of 10 amino acids. V shed 0 bases and J shed 10 bases, with 6 bases lying between them. Sequencing used peripheral blood. The chain combines TRBV29-1 with TRBJ1-2; D is uncertain. This sequence originates from a woman aged 65 to 85 with COVID-19, enrolled during active disease. The chain's CDR3 is CSVEEGDYTF. The CDR3 nucleotides are TGCAGCGTTGAAGAGGGCGACTACACCTTC.